Presented here are 11 T cell receptor beta chains from one specimen sequenced in a study of TIL therapy for anti-PD-1-resistant metastatic lung cancer. Sequencing used immunoSEQ v3. Method: immunoSEQ multiplex PCR; TCRdb's copy keeps in-frame clones and lacks some. The table has about 36,000 clones, about 70% seen once; the top ten hold about 6%. Time point of the sample: pre-treatment sample, taken before nivolumab and TIL therapy. The source material was blood, sampled at baseline. All receptors derive from a person aged 25-85 years with non-small cell lung cancer.

This clone showed up just a few times. The chain combines TRBV7-8 with TRBJ2-7; 9 bases fit TRBD2. This CDR3 contains 15 residues. With V trimmed by 4 bases and J by 2 bases, 6 bases remained unmatched. Germline lookup yields CDR1 SGHVS and CDR2 FQNEAQ. The CDR3 sequence: CASSSTSGLTYEQYF. DNA for the CDR3: TGTGCCAGCAGCTCCACTAGCGGGTTAACCTACGAGCAGTACTTC.

This clone was found a few times. V gene TRBV7-4 combines with J gene TRBJ1-2; D not certain. The CDR3 covers 12 residues. The germline V gene encodes CDR1 SGHVT and CDR2 SQSDAQ. Trimming cost V 11 bases and J 8 bases, with 18 bases left between them. CDR3 amino acids: CAGSSEVRGYTF. CDR3 DNA sequence: TGTGCCGGTTCTTCGGAGGTTAGGGGCTACACCTTC.

This clone was recorded a few times. This chain connects TRBV5-1 to TRBJ1-1; a weak D match, TRBD1 (5 bases). V was pared by 0 bases and J by 1 base, with 7 bases between. This CDR3 is built from 14 residues. Looked up from germline, CDR1 is SGHRS and CDR2 is YFSETQ. The CDR3 spells CASSLAGQNTEAFF. The CDR3, as DNA: TGCGCCAGCAGCTTGGCCGGACAGAACACTGAAGCTTTCTTT.

The chain uses TRBV6-5 and TRBJ2-7; TRBD1 agrees at 8 bases. Germline loops: CDR1 MNHEY, CDR2 SVGAGI. The J segment lost 6 bases and the V segment lost 4 bases, leaving 5 bases of the junction unmatched. This CDR3 is 13 amino acids long. The CDR3 DNA sequence: TGTGCCAGCAGTTTCCATACAGGGGGCGAGCAGTACTTC. Encoded protein: CASSFHTGGEQYF.

This clone was observed a few times. V is TRBV2 and J is TRBJ1-1; no definite D call. Germline V gives CDR1 SNHLY, CDR2 FYNNEI. The CDR3 length is 16 residues. Trimming left V 0 bases short and J 1 base short, with 12 bases between. CDR3 bases: TGTGCCAGCAGTGAAGCGCTTAGGTTGGGGAACACTGAAGCTTTCTTT. Residues: CASSEALRLGNTEAFF.

This clone occurred a few times. The CDR3 protein is CATDSYPNYGYTF. The DNA of the CDR3 is TGTGCCACCGATTCCTACCCAAACTATGGCTACACCTTC. This chain connects TRBV19 to TRBJ1-2, with D hard to call. Trimming left V 10 bases short and J 2 bases short, with 14 bases between. This CDR3 is 13 amino acids long. Germline lookup yields CDR1 LNHDA and CDR2 SQIVND (reference sequence).

V usage is TRBV6-6 and J usage is TRBJ1-2; D gene ambiguous. CDR1 and CDR2 (germline): MNHNY, SVGAGI (reference sequence). Trimming shortened V by 7 bases and J by 7 bases, and 25 bases separated the two germline ends. The CDR3 is 16 residues long. CDR3 loop: CASTNAGTSVVRGYTF. DNA for the CDR3: TGTGCCAGCACCAACGCTGGTACCTCGGTTGTTCGTGGCTACACCTTC.

The rearrangement joins TRBV30 to TRBJ1-1; TRBD1 matches at 7 bases. Germline CDR1 and CDR2: GTSNPN and SVGIG (reference sequence). With V trimmed by 3 bases and J by 6 bases, 1 base remained unmatched. The CDR3 runs to 11 residues. This chain's CDR3 is CAWSDRAEAFF. The CDR3 DNA follows: TGTGCCTGGAGCGACAGGGCTGAAGCTTTCTTT.

The table lists this clone with a count of one. The chain links TRBV7-9 to TRBJ2-2, with D maybe TRBD1 (6 bases). The V gene lost 7 bases and the J gene lost 1 base, with 13 bases spanning the gap. CDR3 length equals 15 residues. CDR1 is SEHNR, CDR2 FQNEAQ, per germline (reference sequence). The CDR3 loop is CASTTGIRNTGELFF. DNA for the CDR3: TGTGCCAGCACCACAGGGATCCGGAACACCGGGGAGCTGTTTTTT.

The chain uses TRBV5-4 and TRBJ2-5; TRBD1 aligns across 8 bases. CDR1 and CDR2 (germline): SGHNT, YYREEE (reference sequence). The CDR3 runs to 13 residues. J gave up 3 bases and V 4 bases, and 2 bases lay outside the gene matches. The CDR3 DNA sequence: TGTGCCAGCAGCCTACAGGGGGAAGAGACCCAGTACTTC. It translates to CASSLQGEETQYF. Based on the CDR3 plus reference TRBV5-4 and TRBJ2-5, the full variable domain is ETGVTQSPTHLIKTRGQQVTLRCSSQSGHNTVSWYQQALGQGPQFIFQYYREEENGRGNFPPRFSGLQFPNYSSELNVNALELDDSALYLCASSLQGEETQYFGPGTRLLVL.

This clone showed up just a few times. This rearrangement joins TRBV19 to TRBJ1-1; D not resolved. In germline, CDR1 is LNHDA, CDR2 SQIVND (reference sequence). The CDR3 is made up of 12 amino acids. Trimming removed 6 bases from V and 3 bases from J, with 8 bases in between. DNA for the CDR3: TGTGCCAGTAGGCAGGACTACACTGAAGCTTTCTTT. Its protein product is CASRQDYTEAFF.